This T cell receptor (beta chain) comes out of a study of T cell clonality in common variable immunodeficiency. Note on this clone: Antigen unknown. The read ends 3 residues early relative to the CDR3; the germline J gene fills the gap.

The table came from immunoSEQ multiplex PCR; TCRdb's copy has only in-frame clones and leaves some out. The sample presents fewer than 8,000 clones, none singletons. Study-level results: In common variable immunodeficiency, TCR beta chains reportedly carried fewer deletions and N-nucleotide insertions.

This CDR3 is 12 amino acids long. V shed 4 bases and J shed 6 bases, with 12 bases lying between them. In germline, CDR1 is SQVTM, CDR2 ANQGSEA. The source of this sequence is a human donor with common variable immunodeficiency. The source material was peripheral blood mononuclear cells. The chain combines TRBV29-1 with TRBJ1-2, with D perhaps TRBD1 (5 bases). CDR3 DNA (partial): TGCAGCGTTGGGTACAGGCTGGATGGC. This encodes CSVGYRLDG. The whole CDR3 reads CSVGYRLDGYTF.